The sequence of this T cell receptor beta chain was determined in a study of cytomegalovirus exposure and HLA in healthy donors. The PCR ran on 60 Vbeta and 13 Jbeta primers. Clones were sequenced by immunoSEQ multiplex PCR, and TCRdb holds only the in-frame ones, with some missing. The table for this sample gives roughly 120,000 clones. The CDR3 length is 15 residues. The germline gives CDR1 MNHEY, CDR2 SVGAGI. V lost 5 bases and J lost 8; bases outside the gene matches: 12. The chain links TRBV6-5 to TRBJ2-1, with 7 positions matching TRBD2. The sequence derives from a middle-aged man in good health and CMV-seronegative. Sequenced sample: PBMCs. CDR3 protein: CASSRPGAGADEQFF. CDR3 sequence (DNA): TGTGCCAGCAGTCGGCCAGGCGCGGGAGCCGATGAGCAGTTCTTC.